One sample yielded the 13 T cell receptor beta chains listed below, sequenced in a study of shared clonotypes between healthy human individuals. Produced via immunoSEQ multiplex PCR; TCRdb's table is partial and in-frame only. Seen here are some 630,000 clones, about two thirds observed once, and the top ten hold approximately 1.8%. Sequences were obtained from memory CD4+ T cells sorted from blood. Subset: CD45RA-negative fraction. The receptors were sampled from a woman in her twenties or thirties in good health.

The chain uses TRBV7-9 and TRBJ2-3; weak D call: TRBD1 (6 bases). The CDR3 covers 15 residues. In germline, CDR1 is SEHNR, CDR2 FQNEAQ (reference sequence). The V gene lost 2 bases and the J gene lost 6 bases, with 15 bases spanning the gap. This CDR3 is CASSLSAGAVDTQYF. The CDR3 DNA is TGTGCCAGCAGCTTATCGGCAGGGGCGGTGGATACGCAGTATTTT. Using reference TRBV7-9 and TRBJ2-3 for the parts outside the CDR3, the full variable domain is DTGVSQNPRHKITKRGQNVTFRCDPISEHNRLYWYRQTLGQGPEFLTYFQNEAQLEKSRLLSDRFSAERPKGSFSTLEIQRTEQGDSAMYLCASSLSAGAVDTQYFGPGTRLTVL.

The J gene is TRBJ1-1, the V gene TRBV10-3; weak D call: TRBD1 (6 bases). CDR1 ENHRY and CDR2 SYGVKD come from the germline V gene. CDR3 length: 13 residues. With 3 bases removed from V and 4 bases from J, the gap between germline ends came to 9 bases. CDR3 bases: TGTGCCATCAGTGACCTACAGGGCACTGAAGCTTTCTTT. It specifies CAISDLQGTEAFF.

The rearrangement joins TRBV6-5 to TRBJ2-7, with 10 bases matching TRBD1. The CDR3 runs to 15 residues. The V and J ends lost 6 bases and 7 bases, in that order; junction bases with no gene match: 12. Germline CDR1 is MNHEY and CDR2 is SVGAGI. The CDR3 here is CASSSQDRGSGEQYF. CDR3 DNA: TGTGCCAGCAGCTCCCAGGACAGGGGGTCGGGTGAGCAGTACTTC.

In nucleotides, the CDR3 is TGCGCCAGCAGCTTGGGAACGGACCTCCTCGAGCAGTACTTC. This sequence encodes CASSLGTDLLEQYF. The V gene is TRBV5-1, the J gene TRBJ2-7, with no clear D. With 0 bases removed from V and 6 bases from J, the gap between germline ends came to 13 bases. The CDR3 contains 14 residues. Per the germline V gene, CDR1 is SGHRS and CDR2 is YFSETQ.

The chain has TRBV29-1 and TRBJ1-2; D ambiguous. Germline V gives CDR1 SQVTM, CDR2 ANQGSEA. The CDR3 consists of 14 residues. V was cut by 4 bases and J by 8 bases, with 20 bases left in between. CDR3 sequence reads: CSVGYGSNNGGYTF. DNA of the CDR3: TGCAGCGTTGGTTACGGTAGTAACAACGGGGGCTACACCTTC.

This chain links TRBV5-4 with TRBJ2-7; D is perhaps TRBD2 (7 bases). The V end lost 4 bases, the J end lost 6 bases, and 20 bases lay between the germline ends. The CDR3 consists of 15 residues. Germline assignment: CDR1 SGHNT and CDR2 YYREEE (reference sequence). CDR3 amino acids: CASSPPGGGLAEQYF. The CDR3 bases are TGTGCCAGCAGCCCGCCGGGCGGGGGCTTGGCCGAGCAGTACTTC.

This sequence joins TRBV10-3 and TRBJ1-5; tentative D call: TRBD1 (6 bases). Germline lookup yields CDR1 ENHRY and CDR2 SYGVKD. The CDR3 contains 14 residues. Trimming took 2 bases from V and 7 from J, leaving 12 bases between them. The CDR3 DNA follows: TGTGCCATCAGTGAGAGTGGGGGGCCCCAGCCCCAGCATTTT. Amino acid sequence: CAISESGGPQPQHF.

This clone was recorded a few times. This sequence joins TRBV25-1 and TRBJ2-3; D tentatively reads TRBD1 or TRBD2 (5 bases each). Trimming shortened V by 4 bases and J by 5 bases, and 7 bases separated the two germline ends. The CDR3 is 12 amino acids. Germline-derived CDR1 and CDR2 are MGHDK and SYGVNS. CDR3 protein: CASSGGRDTQYF. The CDR3 region has the DNA TGTGCCAGCAGTGGGGGGAGAGATACGCAGTATTTT.

This clone was recorded once. The chain uses TRBV18 and TRBJ1-5, with TRBD1 matching 10 bases. Germline trimming cut 5 bases from V and 7 bases from J; bases unmatched to any gene: 5. The germline CDR1 and CDR2 sequences are KGHSH and LQKENI. This CDR3 has 14 residues. The CDR3 reads CASSDRDRGQPQHF. Here the CDR3 DNA reads TGTGCCAGCTCAGACCGGGACAGGGGACAGCCCCAGCATTTT.

This clone was found once. This chain uses TRBV27 with TRBJ1-5; D unresolved. V was clipped by 6 bases and J by 2 bases, with 11 bases between them. Germline V gene lookup returns CDR1 MNHEY and CDR2 SMNVEV (reference sequence). This CDR3 spans 14 amino acids. CDR3 in DNA: TGTGCCAGCAGCCCAGCTCTTCGCAATCAGCCCCAGCATTTT. Amino acids: CASSPALRNQPQHF.

The chain employs TRBV19 and TRBJ2-1, with TRBD1 identical over 7 bases. This CDR3 has 15 residues. The V segment lost 7 bases and the J segment 3 bases; nucleotides outside the gene matches: 9. Germline loops: CDR1 LNHDA, CDR2 SQIVND (reference sequence). The CDR3: CASTLGTVLYNEQFF. CDR3 DNA sequence: TGTGCCAGTACCTTAGGGACAGTTCTCTACAATGAGCAGTTCTTC.

This rearrangement joins TRBV2 to TRBJ1-3; D unresolved. Trimming left V 4 bases short and J 4 bases short, with 14 bases between. Germline V lookup: CDR1 SNHLY, CDR2 FYNNEI. CDR3 length: 15 residues. CDR3 loop: CASSGTVTAGNTIYF. The CDR3 DNA reads TGTGCCAGCAGTGGTACAGTTACCGCCGGAAACACCATATATTTT.

CDR3 DNA sequence: TGTGCCAGCTCTGTCCCCATGATGAGTGGAAACACCATATATTTT. Translated: CASSVPMMSGNTIYF. This chain connects TRBV28 to TRBJ1-3; no firm D call. Trimming stripped 8 bases from V and 3 bases from J, with 17 bases between. Germline-derived CDR1 and CDR2 are MDHEN and SYDVKM. This CDR3 contains 15 residues.